This T cell receptor beta chain appears in the sequencing data of a study of CD8 T cell repertoires and HIV-1 epitope variants. Study-level results: Nef KF9 drew about 5 clonotypes and HW9 one, without TAALDMSHF responses.

This CDR3 has 13 amino acids. V lost 3 bases to trimming and J lost 4 bases, with 10 bases between them. Germline loops: CDR1 SGHRS, CDR2 YFSETQ. This clone showed up just a few times. What it binds is unknown. TCR beta CDR3 was sequenced at survey depth on immunoSEQ. The method was immunoSEQ multiplex PCR; TCRdb's version includes in-frame clones alone and lacks a portion of them. The data show about 5,000 clones, roughly three fifths seen once. The specimen was cultured CD8+ T cells derived from PBMCs. This clonotype was sampled from a male donor with HIV. This sequence joins TRBV5-1 and TRBJ1-1, with D maybe TRBD1 (6 bases). CDR3 sequence: CASSYSQGTEAFF. The DNA for the CDR3 is TGCGCCAGCAGCTATTCACAGGGCACTGAAGCTTTCTTT.